This T cell receptor beta chain was obtained from a study of cytomegalovirus exposure and HLA in healthy donors. Study-wide findings and caveats: Several of the most significant clusters appeared, in a later analysis, to be linked to common viral pathogens.

V dropped 4 bases and J dropped 1; count of bases not matched to a gene: 3. Germline loops: CDR1 LNHNV, CDR2 YYDKDF (reference sequence). The CDR3 is 16 residues long. Note on this clone: Its cognate antigen is unknown.

Primers included in the PCR were 60 Vbeta and 13 Jbeta primers. This table comes from immunoSEQ multiplex PCR, and its TCRdb copy is limited to in-frame clones, with some not included. The sample holds approximately 85,000 clones; over 75% are singletons and the top ten take 6% to 9.5%. The specimen sequenced was PBMCs. The TCR comes from a man between 25 and 39 years old in good health and CMV-seronegative. The rearrangement joins TRBV15 to TRBJ2-6; 8 bases map to TRBD1. The CDR3 nucleotides read TGTGCCACCAGCAAACAGGGGGTTTCTGGGGCCAACGTCCTGACTTTC. Its translation: CATSKQGVSGANVLTF.